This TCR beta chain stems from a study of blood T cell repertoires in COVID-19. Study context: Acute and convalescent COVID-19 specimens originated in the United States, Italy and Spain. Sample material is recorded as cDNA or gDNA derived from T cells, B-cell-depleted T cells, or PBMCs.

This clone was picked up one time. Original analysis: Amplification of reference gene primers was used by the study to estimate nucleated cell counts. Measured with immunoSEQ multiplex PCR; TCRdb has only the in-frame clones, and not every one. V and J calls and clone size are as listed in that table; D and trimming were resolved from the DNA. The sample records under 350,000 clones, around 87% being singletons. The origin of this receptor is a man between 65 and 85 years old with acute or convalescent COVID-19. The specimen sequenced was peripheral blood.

CDR3 loop: CASRRDSPSSYNEQFF. CDR3 nucleotides: TGTGCCAGCAGACGTGACAGTCCGAGCTCCTACAATGAGCAGTTCTTC. The chain employs TRBV11-1 and TRBJ2-1; D might be TRBD1 (5 bases). This CDR3 is 16 amino acids long. From germline, CDR1 is SGHAT and CDR2 FQDESV (reference sequence). Trimming left V 6 bases short and J 0 bases short, with 15 bases between.